This T cell receptor beta chain was captured by sequencing in a study of blood T cell repertoires in COVID-19. Across the whole study: Researchers got acute and convalescent COVID-19 samples from the United States, Italy and Spain. T cells, B-cell-depleted T cells, or PBMCs supplied cDNA or gDNA.

Authors' methods: For nucleated cells, counts were estimated from reference gene primer amplification. The data were produced by immunoSEQ multiplex PCR, yet TCRdb's version contains in-frame clones alone and is incomplete. Clonal size and the V and J genes are those of that table, whereas D and trimming came from the DNA. The sample has about 200,000 clones; 70% to 90% are singletons. CDR3 length equals 15 residues. The germline V gene has CDR1 KGHSY and CDR2 FQNENV. Trimming took 0 bases from V and 1 from J, leaving 9 bases between them. This sequence was found in an elderly woman with acute or convalescent COVID-19. The sequencing input was peripheral blood. The rearrangement links TRBV16 to TRBJ1-2; the D is unclear. The CDR3 region is CASSQSRQSNYGYTF. The CDR3 bases are TGTGCCAGCAGCCAATCGAGGCAGAGTAACTATGGCTACACCTTC.